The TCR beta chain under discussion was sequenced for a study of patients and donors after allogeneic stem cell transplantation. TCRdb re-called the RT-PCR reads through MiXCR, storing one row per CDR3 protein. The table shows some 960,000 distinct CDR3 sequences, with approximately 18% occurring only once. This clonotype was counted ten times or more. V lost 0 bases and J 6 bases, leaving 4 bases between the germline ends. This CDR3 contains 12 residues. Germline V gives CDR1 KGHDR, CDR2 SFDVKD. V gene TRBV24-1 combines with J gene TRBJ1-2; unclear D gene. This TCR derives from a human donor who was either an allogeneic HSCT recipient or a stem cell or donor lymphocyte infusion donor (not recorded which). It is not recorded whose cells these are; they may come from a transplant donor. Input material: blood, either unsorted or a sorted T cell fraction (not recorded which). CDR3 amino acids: CATSDLGDGYTF. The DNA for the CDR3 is TGTGCCACCAGTGATTTGGGCGATGGCTACACCTTC.